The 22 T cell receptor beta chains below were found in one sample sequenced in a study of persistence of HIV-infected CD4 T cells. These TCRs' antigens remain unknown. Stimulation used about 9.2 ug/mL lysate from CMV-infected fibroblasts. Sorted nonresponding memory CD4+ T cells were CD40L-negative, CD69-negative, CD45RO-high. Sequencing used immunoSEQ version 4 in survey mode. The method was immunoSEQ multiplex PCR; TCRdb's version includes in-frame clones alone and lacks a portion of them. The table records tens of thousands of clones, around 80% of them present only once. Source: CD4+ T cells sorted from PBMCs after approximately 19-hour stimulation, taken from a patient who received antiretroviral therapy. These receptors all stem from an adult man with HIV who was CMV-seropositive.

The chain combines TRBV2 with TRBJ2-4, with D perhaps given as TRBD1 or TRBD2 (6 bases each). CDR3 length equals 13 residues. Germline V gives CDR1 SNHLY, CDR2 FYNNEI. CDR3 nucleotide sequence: TGTGCGTCGCGGGGCAGGGGTTTGGGCATTCAGTACTTC. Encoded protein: CASRGRGLGIQYF.

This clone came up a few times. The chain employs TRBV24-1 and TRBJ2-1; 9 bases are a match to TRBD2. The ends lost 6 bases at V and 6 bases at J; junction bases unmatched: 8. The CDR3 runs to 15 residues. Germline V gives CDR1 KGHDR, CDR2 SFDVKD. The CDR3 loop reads CATSIRLAGPNEQFF. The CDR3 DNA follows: TGTGCCACCAGTATACGGCTAGCGGGGCCCAATGAGCAGTTCTTC.

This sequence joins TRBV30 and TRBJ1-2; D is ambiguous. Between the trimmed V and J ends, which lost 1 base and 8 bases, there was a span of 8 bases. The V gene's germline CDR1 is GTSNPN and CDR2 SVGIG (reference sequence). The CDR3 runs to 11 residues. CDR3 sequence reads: CAWSAGSGYTF. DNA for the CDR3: TGTGCCTGGAGTGCTGGGAGCGGCTACACCTTC.

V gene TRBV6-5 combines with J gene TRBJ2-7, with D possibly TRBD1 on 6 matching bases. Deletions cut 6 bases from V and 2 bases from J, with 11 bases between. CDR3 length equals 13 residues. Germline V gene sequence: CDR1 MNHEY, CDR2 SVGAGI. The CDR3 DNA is TGTGCCAGCAGCCGGGACACCCCCTACGAGCAGTACTTC. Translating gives CASSRDTPYEQYF.

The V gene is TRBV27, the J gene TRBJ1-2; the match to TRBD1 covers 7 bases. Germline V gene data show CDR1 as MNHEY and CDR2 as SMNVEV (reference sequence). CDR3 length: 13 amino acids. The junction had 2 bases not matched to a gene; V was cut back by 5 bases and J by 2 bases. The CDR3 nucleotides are TGTGCCAGCAGTCCGACAGGGAACTATGGCTACACCTTC. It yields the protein CASSPTGNYGYTF.

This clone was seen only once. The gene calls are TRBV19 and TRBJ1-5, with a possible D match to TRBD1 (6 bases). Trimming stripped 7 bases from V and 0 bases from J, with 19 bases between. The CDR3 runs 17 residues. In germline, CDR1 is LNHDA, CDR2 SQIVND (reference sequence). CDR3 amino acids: CASTTRGGPYSNQPQHF. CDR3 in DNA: TGTGCCAGTACCACACGGGGGGGGCCGTATAGCAATCAGCCCCAGCATTTT.

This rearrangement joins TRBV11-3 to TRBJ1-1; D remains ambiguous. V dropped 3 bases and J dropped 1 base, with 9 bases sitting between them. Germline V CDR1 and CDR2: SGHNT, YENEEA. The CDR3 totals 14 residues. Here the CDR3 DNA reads TGTGCCAGCAGCTTGGGCCACACGAACACTGAAGCTTTCTTT. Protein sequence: CASSLGHTNTEAFF. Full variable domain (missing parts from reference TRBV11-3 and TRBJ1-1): EAGVVQSPRYKIIEKKQPVAFWCNPISGHNTLYWYLQNLGQGPELLIRYENEEAVDDSQLPKDRFSAERLKGVDSTLKIQPAELGDSAVYLCASSLGHTNTEAFFGQGTRLTVV.

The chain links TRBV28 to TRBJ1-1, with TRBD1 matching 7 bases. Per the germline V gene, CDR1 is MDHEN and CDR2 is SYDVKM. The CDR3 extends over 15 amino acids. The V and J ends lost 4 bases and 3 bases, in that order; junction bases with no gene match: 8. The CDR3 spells CASSSPGGVHTEAFF. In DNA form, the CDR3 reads TGTGCCAGCAGTTCACCAGGGGGAGTTCACACTGAAGCTTTCTTT. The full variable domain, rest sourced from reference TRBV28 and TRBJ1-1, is DVKVTQSSRYLVKRTGEKVFLECVQDMDHENMFWYRQDPGLGLRLIYFSYDVKMKEKGDIPEGYSVSREKKERFSLILESASTNQTSMYLCASSSPGGVHTEAFFGQGTRLTVV.

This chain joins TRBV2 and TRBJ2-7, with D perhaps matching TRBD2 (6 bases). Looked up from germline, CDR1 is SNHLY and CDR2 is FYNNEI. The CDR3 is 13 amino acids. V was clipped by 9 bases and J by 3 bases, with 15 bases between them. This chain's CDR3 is CASGGVFDYEQYF. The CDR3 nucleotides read TGTGCCAGTGGAGGGGTTTTTGACTACGAGCAGTACTTC.

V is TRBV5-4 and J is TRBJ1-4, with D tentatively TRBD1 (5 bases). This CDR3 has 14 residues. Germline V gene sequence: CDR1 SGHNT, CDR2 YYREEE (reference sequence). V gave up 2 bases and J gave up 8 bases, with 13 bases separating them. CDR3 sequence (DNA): TGTGCCAGCAGCTTAGACAGATATACGGAAAAACTGTTTTTT. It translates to CASSLDRYTEKLFF.

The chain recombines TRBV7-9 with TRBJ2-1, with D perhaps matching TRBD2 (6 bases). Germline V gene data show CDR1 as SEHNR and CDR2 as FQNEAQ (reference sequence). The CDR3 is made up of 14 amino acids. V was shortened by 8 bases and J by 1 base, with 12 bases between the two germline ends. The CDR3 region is CASSQGGSYNEQFF. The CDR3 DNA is TGTGCCAGCTCTCAGGGAGGATCCTACAATGAGCAGTTCTTC.

The DNA for the CDR3 is TGTGCCAGTAGTAAAGCCACTCGCAATGAGCAGTTCTTC. Protein product: CASSKATRNEQFF. The V and J genes are TRBV19 and TRBJ2-1; D gene unclear. Per germline, CDR1 LNHDA and CDR2 SQIVND (reference sequence). With 4 bases removed from V and 6 bases from J, the gap between germline ends came to 10 bases. This CDR3 comprises 13 residues.

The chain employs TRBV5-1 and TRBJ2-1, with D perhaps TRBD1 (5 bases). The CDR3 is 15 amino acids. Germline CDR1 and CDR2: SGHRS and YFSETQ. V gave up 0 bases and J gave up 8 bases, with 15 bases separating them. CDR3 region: CASSLATGQVDEQFF. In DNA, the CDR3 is TGCGCCAGCAGCTTGGCTACAGGCCAGGTCGATGAGCAGTTCTTC.

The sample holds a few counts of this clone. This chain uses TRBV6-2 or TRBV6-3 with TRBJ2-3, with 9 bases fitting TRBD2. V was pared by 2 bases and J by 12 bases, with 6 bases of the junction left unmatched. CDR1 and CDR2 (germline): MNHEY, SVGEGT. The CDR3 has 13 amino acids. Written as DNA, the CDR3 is TGTGCCAGCAGTTACCCTCCTAGCGGGGCTCAGTATTTT. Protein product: CASSYPPSGAQYF.

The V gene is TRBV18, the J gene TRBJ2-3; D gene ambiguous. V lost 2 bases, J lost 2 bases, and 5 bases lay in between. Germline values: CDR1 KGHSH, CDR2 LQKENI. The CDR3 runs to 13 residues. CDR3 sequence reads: CASSPALTDTQYF. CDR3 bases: TGTGCCAGCTCACCAGCCCTCACAGATACGCAGTATTTT.

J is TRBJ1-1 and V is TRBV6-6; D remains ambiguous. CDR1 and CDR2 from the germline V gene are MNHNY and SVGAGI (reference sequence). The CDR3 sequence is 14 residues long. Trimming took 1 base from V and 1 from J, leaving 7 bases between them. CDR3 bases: TGTGCCAGCAGTTACTATGGCTCGAACACTGAAGCTTTCTTT. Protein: CASSYYGSNTEAFF.

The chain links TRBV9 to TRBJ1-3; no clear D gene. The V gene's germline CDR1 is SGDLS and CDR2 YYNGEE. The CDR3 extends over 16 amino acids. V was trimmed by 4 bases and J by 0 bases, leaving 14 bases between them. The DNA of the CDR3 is TGTGCCAGCAGCCTGACCAGTGGGTCCTCTGGAAACACCATATATTTT. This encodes CASSLTSGSSGNTIYF. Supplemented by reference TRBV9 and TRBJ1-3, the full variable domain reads DSGVTQTPKHLITATGQRVTLRCSPRSGDLSVYWYQQSLDQGLQFLIQYYNGEERAKGNILERFSAQQFPDLHSELNLSSLELGDSALYFCASSLTSGSSGNTIYFGEGSWLTVV.

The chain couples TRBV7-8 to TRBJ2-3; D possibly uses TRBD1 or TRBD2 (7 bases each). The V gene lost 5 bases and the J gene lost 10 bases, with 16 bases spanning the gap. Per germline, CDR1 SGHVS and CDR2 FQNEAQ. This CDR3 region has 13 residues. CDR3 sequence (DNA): TGTGCCAGCAGCCGACTAGCAGGGGGGGCGCAGTATTTT. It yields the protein CASSRLAGGAQYF.

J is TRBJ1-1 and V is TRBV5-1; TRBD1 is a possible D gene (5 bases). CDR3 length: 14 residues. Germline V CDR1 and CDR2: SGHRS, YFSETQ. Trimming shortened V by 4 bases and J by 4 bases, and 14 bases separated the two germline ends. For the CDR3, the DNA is TGCGCCAGCAGCGTTGGACAATCGGGCACTGAAGCTTTCTTT. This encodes CASSVGQSGTEAFF.

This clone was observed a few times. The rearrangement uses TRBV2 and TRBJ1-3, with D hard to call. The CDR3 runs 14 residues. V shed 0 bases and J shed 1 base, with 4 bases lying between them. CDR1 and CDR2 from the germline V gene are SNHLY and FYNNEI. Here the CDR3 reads CASSEAQSGNTIYF. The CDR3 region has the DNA TGTGCCAGCAGTGAAGCGCAATCTGGAAACACCATATATTTT.

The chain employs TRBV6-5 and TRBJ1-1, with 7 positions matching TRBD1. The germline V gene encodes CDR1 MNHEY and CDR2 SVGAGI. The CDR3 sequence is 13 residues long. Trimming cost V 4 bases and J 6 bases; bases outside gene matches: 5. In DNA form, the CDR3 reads TGTGCCAGCAGTTTGACAGGGACCCCTGAAGCTTTCTTT. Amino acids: CASSLTGTPEAFF.

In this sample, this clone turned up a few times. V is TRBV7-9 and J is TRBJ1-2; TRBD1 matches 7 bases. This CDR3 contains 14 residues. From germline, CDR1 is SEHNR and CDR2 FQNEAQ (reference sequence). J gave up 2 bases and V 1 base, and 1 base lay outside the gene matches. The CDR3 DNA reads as TGTGCCAGCAGCTTAGAACAGGGGAACTATGGCTACACCTTC. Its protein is CASSLEQGNYGYTF.